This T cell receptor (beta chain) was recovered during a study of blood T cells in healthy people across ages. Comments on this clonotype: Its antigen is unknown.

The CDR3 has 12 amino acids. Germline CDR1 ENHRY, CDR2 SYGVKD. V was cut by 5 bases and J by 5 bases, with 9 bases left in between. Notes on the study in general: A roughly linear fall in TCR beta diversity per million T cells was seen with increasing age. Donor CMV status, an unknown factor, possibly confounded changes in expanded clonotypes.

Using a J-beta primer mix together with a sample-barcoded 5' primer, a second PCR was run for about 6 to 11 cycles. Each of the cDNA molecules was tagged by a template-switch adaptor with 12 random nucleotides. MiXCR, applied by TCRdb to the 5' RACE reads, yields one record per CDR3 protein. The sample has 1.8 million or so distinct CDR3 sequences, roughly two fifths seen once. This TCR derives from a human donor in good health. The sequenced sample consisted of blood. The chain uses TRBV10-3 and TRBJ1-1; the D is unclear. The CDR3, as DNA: TGTGCCATCAGTAGGGAGACGACTGAAGCTTTCTTT. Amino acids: CAISRETTEAFF.